This TCR beta chain is from a study of cytomegalovirus exposure and HLA in healthy donors. The primer mix had 60 Vbeta and 13 Jbeta primers. Repertoires were generated with immunoSEQ multiplex PCR, while TCRdb's copy carries only in-frame clones and drops some. This sample carries 150,000 to 200,000 clones, roughly 80% of them seen once, and the ten largest clones take around 4.3%. The CDR3 loop spans 13 amino acids. V was trimmed by 2 bases and J by 2 bases, leaving 7 bases between them. Germline V lookup: CDR1 KGHSH, CDR2 LQKENI. Overall study results and limits: In a later analysis, several top co-occurrence clusters appeared linked to parvovirus B19, influenza, CMV and Epstein-Barr virus.

For this clone: Its specificity is not known.

The clonotype comes from a man aged 50 or older in good health and CMV-seropositive. This chain links TRBV18 with TRBJ2-7; D is possibly TRBD2 (5 bases). Sequenced input: PBMCs. The CDR3 sequence is CASSPGETYEQYF. In DNA form, the CDR3 reads TGTGCCAGCTCACCAGGGGAGACCTACGAGCAGTACTTC.